This passage covers 16 T cell receptor beta chains from one sample sequenced in a study of CD8+CD57+ T cells in acquired aplastic anemia. The authors sequenced patients whose flow cytometry had shown CD8+CD57+ cell expansion. TCR beta VDJ and CDR3 profiles were obtained from a genomic DNA template. TCRdb itself ran the reads through MiXCR, one entry per CDR3 protein. Of some 200,000 distinct CDR3 sequences listed, nearly 50% were seen once; the top ten hold about 9.5%. The sample comprised sorted CD4+, CD8+, or CD8+CD57+ T cells (not recorded which) from PBMCs. These receptor sequences come from a human donor with aplastic anemia.

V usage is TRBV19 and J usage is TRBJ1-4; no clear D. Germline values: CDR1 LNHDA, CDR2 SQIVND (reference sequence). The CDR3 spans 14 residues. V was trimmed by 3 bases and J by 0 bases, leaving 5 bases between them. The CDR3 is CASSMLATNEKLFF. For the CDR3, the DNA is TGTGCCAGTAGTATGTTGGCAACTAATGAAAAACTGTTTTTT.

This chain links TRBV11-2 with TRBJ2-3, with D possibly matching TRBD1 (5 bases). V lost 3 bases to trimming and J lost 3 bases, with 10 bases between them. The germline V gene has CDR1 SGHAT and CDR2 FQNNGV. The CDR3 runs 14 residues. This CDR3 is CASSFVRATDTQYF. In nucleotides, the CDR3 is TGTGCCAGCAGCTTCGTCAGGGCGACAGATACGCAGTATTTT.

Points on this clonotype: Given the absence of the conserved phenylalanine or tryptophan at the CDR3 end, a read error is likely. The gene calls are TRBV7-7 and TRBJ1-1, with 8 bases matching TRBD1. Germline V gene sequence: CDR1 SSHAT, CDR2 FNYEAQ (reference sequence). CDR3 length: 15 residues. This CDR3 reads CASSFLGQGRTEAFL. CDR3 bases: TGTGCTAGCAGCTTCCTAGGACAGGGAAGGACTGAAGCTTTCCTT.

The chain carries TRBV2 and TRBJ1-1; a weak D match, TRBD1 (5 bases). The CDR3 is 15 residues long. With 7 bases removed from V and 0 bases from J, the gap between germline ends came to 15 bases. Germline assignment: CDR1 SNHLY and CDR2 FYNNEI. CDR3 in DNA: TGTGCCAGCAAATATCGGCAGGGAATGAACACTGAAGCTTTCTTT. Encoded protein: CASKYRQGMNTEAFF.

This clonotype was seen only once. The rearrangement links TRBV10-2 to TRBJ2-1; no clear D. Germline V gives CDR1 WSHSY, CDR2 SAAADI. The CDR3 length is 11 residues. V gave up 6 bases and J gave up 7 bases, with 7 bases separating them. CDR3 region: CASRIVNEQFF. The CDR3, as DNA: TGCGCCAGCAGGATCGTAAATGAGCAGTTCTTC.

This clonotype was observed at least ten times. This chain links TRBV7-9 with TRBJ1-6; D might be TRBD1 (6 bases). V was trimmed by 5 bases and J by 10 bases, leaving 15 bases between them. CDR1 and CDR2 (germline): SEHNR, FQNEAQ (reference sequence). The CDR3 covers 14 residues. The CDR3 DNA reads TGTGCCAGCAGCCCAACGGGGGGCAACTCACCCCTCCACTTT. Protein product: CASSPTGGNSPLHF.

In the case of this clonotype: This CDR3 is missing its conserved last phenylalanine or tryptophan, likely due to a read error. No DNA is shown, since the ends of the CDR3 on it are uncertain; the CDR3 is the one TCRdb lists. This sequence joins TRBV25-1 and TRBJ1-6. The CDR3 is 9 amino acids long, termini counted. Germline V gives CDR1 MGHDK, CDR2 SYGVNS. CDR3 residues: CASSEGGNT.

This clonotype is a singleton in its sample. The chain carries TRBV7-9 and TRBJ2-1; 8 nucleotides match TRBD1. The CDR3 length is 16 residues. The junction had 5 bases not matched to a gene; V was cut back by 4 bases and J by 0 bases. The germline gives CDR1 SEHNR, CDR2 FQNEAQ (reference sequence). CDR3 nucleotides: TGTGCCAGCAGCTCACAGGGGGTCAGCTCCTACAATGAGCAGTTCTTC. This sequence encodes CASSSQGVSSYNEQFF.

The chain joins TRBV5-1 to TRBJ2-7, with TRBD2 matching 10 bases. V shed 6 bases and J 2 bases; nucleotides not matched to a gene: 14. Per the germline V gene, CDR1 is SGHRS and CDR2 is YFSETQ. The CDR3 has 17 amino acids. The CDR3 DNA sequence: TGCGCCAGCACGGTAGGGTCGGGACTAGCGTTGCCCTACGAGCAGTACTTC. As protein: CASTVGSGLALPYEQYF.

This clonotype was counted at least ten times. The chain joins TRBV20-1 to TRBJ2-2, with 13 bases that match TRBD2. Germline values: CDR1 DFQATT, CDR2 SNEGSKA (reference sequence). The trim removed 1 base at V and 7 bases at J, leaving 6 bases unmatched. The CDR3 length is 16 residues. CDR3 in DNA: TGCAGTGCTAGAGCTGGGACTAGCGGGACAGGCGGGGAGCTGTTTTTT. Residues: CSARAGTSGTGGELFF.

This clonotype was seen only once. This chain joins TRBV29-1 and TRBJ1-1, with D possibly being TRBD1 (5 bases). The length of the CDR3 is 13 residues. Per the germline V gene, CDR1 is SQVTM and CDR2 is ANQGSEA. Trimming removed 5 bases from V and 0 bases from J, with 10 bases in between. The CDR3 loop reads CSVKTALNTEAFF. CDR3 nucleotide sequence: TGCAGCGTTAAGACAGCGTTGAACACTGAAGCTTTCTTT.

This clonotype occurred many times. The chain is built from TRBV15 and TRBJ2-2, with D tentatively TRBD1 or TRBD2 (5 bases each). CDR1 and CDR2 from the germline V gene are LNHNV and YYDKDF (reference sequence). V was clipped by 0 bases and J by 5 bases, with 13 bases between them. The length of the CDR3 is 16 residues. The CDR3 protein is CATSREPGQATGELFF. DNA for the CDR3: TGTGCCACCAGCAGAGAGCCGGGGCAAGCGACCGGGGAGCTGTTTTTT.

The chain has TRBV27 and TRBJ2-1, with a tentative D call TRBD2 (6 bases). Germline lookup yields CDR1 MNHEY and CDR2 SMNVEV (reference sequence). CDR3 length: 15 residues. The V and J ends lost 4 bases and 7 bases respectively, with 17 bases between them. The CDR3 region is CASSYPGLPVNEQFF. CDR3 nucleotide sequence: TGTGCCAGCAGTTATCCGGGACTCCCAGTAAATGAGCAGTTCTTC.

This clonotype was counted many times. The rearrangement links TRBV20-1 to TRBJ2-3; D is possibly TRBD2 (5 bases). The CDR3 loop spans 12 amino acids. Germline-derived CDR1 and CDR2 are DFQATT and SNEGSKA (reference sequence). Trimming removed 5 bases from V and 4 bases from J, with 10 bases in between. In nucleotides, the CDR3 is TGCAGTGCTCGGGCTAGCCCAGATACGCAGTATTTT. It encodes CSARASPDTQYF.

V and J are TRBV7-3 and TRBJ1-1; D perhaps matches TRBD1 (6 bases). The germline gives CDR1 SGHTA, CDR2 FQGTGA. The V and J ends lost 6 bases and 5 bases respectively, with 13 bases between them. The CDR3 loop spans 13 amino acids. CDR3 sequence reads: CASRQTGNTEAFF. As DNA, the CDR3 is TGTGCCAGCAGACAAACAGGGAATACTGAAGCTTTCTTT.

This chain links TRBV2 with TRBJ2-7; D call uncertain. Germline assignment: CDR1 SNHLY and CDR2 FYNNEI. The CDR3 covers 13 residues. The germline V and J ends were trimmed by 0 bases and 5 bases, with 8 bases remaining between them. The CDR3 loop reads CASSEAQADEQYF. CDR3 bases: TGTGCCAGCAGTGAAGCACAAGCTGACGAGCAGTACTTC.